The clone carrying this T cell receptor (beta chain) was counted at least ten times. Its matching antigen is unknown. One end of the junction fails to match germline, which may point to a read error. This sample was included in a study of T-cell reconstitution after alpha-beta-depleted transplantation in children. The CDR3 totals 11 residues. The V gene's germline CDR1 is SQVTM and CDR2 ANQGSEA. The study's findings and limits: The high TCRbeta diversity at day 60 in some patients came from surviving recipient T cells and thymic progenitors. It was newly produced T cells that mostly accounted for T-cell counts and diversity one year after transplant. Several hundred graft clones that had expanded were reportedly the source of alpha-beta T cells about two months after transplant.

TCRbeta library construction was performed incorporating unique molecular identifiers. One entry per CDR3 protein results from TCRdb running MiXCR on the PCR reads. Among 490,000 or so distinct CDR3 sequences listed, about 10% were seen once. The clonotype originates from a child aged 2 to 10 with inherited bone marrow failure, due to receive a stem cell transplant. The specimen comprised PBMCs, sampled before TCRalphabeta/CD19-depleted stem cell transplant. The chain links TRBV29-1 to TRBJ1-2; D may be TRBD1 (6 bases). CDR3 coding DNA: TGCAGCGTGGAAGGGGGTTACGGCTACACCTTC. It yields the protein CSVEGGYGYTF.